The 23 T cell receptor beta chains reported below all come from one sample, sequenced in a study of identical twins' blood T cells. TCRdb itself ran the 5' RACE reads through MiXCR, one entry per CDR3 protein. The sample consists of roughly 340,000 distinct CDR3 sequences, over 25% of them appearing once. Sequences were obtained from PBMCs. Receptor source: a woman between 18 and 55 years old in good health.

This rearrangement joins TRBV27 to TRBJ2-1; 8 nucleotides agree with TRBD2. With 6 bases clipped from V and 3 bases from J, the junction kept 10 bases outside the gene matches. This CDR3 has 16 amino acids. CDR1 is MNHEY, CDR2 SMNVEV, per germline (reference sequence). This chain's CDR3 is CASRKLSGAHYNEQFF. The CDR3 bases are TGTGCCAGCAGAAAACTTAGCGGGGCTCACTACAATGAGCAGTTCTTC.

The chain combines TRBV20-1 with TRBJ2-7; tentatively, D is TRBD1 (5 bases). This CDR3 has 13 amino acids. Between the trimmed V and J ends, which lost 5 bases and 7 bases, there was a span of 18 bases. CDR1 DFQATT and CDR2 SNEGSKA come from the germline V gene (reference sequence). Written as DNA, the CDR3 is TGCAGTGCTTTTCCTCCCAGGGTGAGGGAGCAGTACTTC. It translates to CSAFPPRVREQYF.

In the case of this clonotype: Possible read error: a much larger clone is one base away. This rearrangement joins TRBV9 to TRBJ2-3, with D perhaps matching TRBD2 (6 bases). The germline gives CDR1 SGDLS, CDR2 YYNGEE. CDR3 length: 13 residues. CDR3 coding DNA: TGTGCCGGCAGCACACACCCTAGCGAAGCGCAGTATTTT. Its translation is CAGSTHPSEAQYF. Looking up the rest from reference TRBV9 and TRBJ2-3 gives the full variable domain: DSGVTQTPKHLITATGQRVTLRCSPRSGDLSVYWYQQSLDQGLQFLIQYYNGEERAKGNILERFSAQQFPDLHSELNLSSLELGDSALYFCAGSTHPSEAQYFGPGTRLTVL.

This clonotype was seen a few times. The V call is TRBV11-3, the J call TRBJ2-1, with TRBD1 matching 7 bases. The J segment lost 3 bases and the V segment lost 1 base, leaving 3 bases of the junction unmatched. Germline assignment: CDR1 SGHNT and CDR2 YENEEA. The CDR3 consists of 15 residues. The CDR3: CASSLGQGGYNEQFF. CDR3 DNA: TGTGCCAGCAGCTTAGGACAGGGTGGCTACAATGAGCAGTTCTTC.

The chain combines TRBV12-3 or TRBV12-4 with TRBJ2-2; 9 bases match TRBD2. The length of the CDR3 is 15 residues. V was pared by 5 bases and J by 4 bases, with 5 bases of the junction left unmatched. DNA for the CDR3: TGTGCCAGCAGTCTACGAGCGGGGGGCACCGGGGAGCTGTTTTTT. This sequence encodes CASSLRAGGTGELFF.

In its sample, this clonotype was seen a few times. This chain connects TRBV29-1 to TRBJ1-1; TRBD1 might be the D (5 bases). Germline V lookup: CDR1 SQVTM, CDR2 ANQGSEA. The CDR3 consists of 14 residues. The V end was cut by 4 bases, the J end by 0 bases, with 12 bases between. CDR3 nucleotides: TGCAGCGTTGGTAGGGGCCCCATGAACACTGAAGCTTTCTTT. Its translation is CSVGRGPMNTEAFF.

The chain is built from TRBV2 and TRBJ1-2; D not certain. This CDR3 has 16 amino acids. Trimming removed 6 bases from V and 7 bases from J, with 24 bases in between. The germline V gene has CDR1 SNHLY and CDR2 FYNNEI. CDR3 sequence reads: CASRDATGNHFGGYTF. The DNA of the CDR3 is TGTGCCAGCAGGGACGCCACGGGAAACCACTTCGGTGGCTACACCTTC.

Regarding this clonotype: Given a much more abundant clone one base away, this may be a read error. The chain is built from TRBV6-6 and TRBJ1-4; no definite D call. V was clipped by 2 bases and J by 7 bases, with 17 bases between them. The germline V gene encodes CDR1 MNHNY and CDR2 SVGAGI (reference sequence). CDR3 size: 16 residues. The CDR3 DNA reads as TGTGCCAGCAGTTACCCTTTCCGCGAGACTGGTGAAAAACTGTTTTTT. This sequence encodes CASSYPFRETGEKLFF.

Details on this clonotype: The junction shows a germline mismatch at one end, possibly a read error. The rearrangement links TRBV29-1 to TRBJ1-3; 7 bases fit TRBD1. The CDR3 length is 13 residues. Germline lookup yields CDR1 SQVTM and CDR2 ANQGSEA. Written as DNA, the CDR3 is TGCAACGTTGATGACAGGGCTGGAAACACCATATATTTT. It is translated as CNVDDRAGNTIYF.

The CDR3 loop reads CSASREGNYGYTF. For the CDR3, the DNA is TGCAGTGCTAGTCGGGAGGGTAACTATGGCTACACCTTC. The V call is TRBV20-1, the J call TRBJ1-2; D is unresolved. Germline assignment: CDR1 DFQATT and CDR2 SNEGSKA (reference sequence). The CDR3 totals 13 residues. The V gene lost 3 bases and the J gene lost 1 base, with 9 bases spanning the gap.

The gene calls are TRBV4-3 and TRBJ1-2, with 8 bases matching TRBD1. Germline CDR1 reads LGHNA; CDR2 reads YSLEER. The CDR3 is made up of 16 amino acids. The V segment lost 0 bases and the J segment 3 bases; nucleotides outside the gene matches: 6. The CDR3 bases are TGCGCCAGCAGCCAAGATCTGACAGGGGCCTACTATGGCTACACCTTC. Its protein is CASSQDLTGAYYGYTF.

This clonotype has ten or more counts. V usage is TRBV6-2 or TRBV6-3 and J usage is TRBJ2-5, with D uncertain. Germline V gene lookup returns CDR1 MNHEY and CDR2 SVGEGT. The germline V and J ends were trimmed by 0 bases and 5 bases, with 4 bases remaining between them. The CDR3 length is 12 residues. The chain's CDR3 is CASSYSRETQYF. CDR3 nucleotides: TGTGCCAGCAGTTACTCCAGGGAGACCCAGTACTTC.

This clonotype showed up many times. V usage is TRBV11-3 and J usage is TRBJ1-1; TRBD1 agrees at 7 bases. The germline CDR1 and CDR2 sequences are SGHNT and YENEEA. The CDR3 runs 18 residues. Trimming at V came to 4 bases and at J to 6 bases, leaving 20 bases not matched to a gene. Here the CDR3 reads CASSYLDRVQGRFSEAFF. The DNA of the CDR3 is TGTGCCAGCAGCTACCTCGACAGGGTCCAGGGTAGGTTCTCTGAAGCTTTCTTT.

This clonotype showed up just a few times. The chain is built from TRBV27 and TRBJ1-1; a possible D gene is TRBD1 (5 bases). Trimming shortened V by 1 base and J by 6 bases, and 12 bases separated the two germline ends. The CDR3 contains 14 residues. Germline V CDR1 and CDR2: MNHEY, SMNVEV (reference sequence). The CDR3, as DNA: TGTGCCAGCAGTTTATTAGGGCAGGGAGCTGAAGCTTTCTTT. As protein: CASSLLGQGAEAFF.

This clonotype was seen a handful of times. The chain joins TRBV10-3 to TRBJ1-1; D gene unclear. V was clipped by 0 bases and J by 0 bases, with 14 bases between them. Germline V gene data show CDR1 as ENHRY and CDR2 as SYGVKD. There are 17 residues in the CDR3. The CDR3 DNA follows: TGTGCCATCAGTGAGTCGAAGGGTCGGCGGGTGAACACTGAAGCTTTCTTT. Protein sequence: CAISESKGRRVNTEAFF.

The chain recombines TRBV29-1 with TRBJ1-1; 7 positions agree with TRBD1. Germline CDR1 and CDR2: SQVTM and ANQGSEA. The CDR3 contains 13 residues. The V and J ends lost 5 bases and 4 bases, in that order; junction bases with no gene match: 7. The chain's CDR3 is CSVRQGQVTEAFF. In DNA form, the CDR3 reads TGCAGCGTTCGACAGGGTCAGGTCACTGAAGCTTTCTTT.

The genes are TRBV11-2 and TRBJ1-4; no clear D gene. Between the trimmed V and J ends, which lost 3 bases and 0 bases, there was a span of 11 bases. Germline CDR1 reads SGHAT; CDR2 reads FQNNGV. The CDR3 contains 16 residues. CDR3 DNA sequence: TGTGCCAGCAGCTTGGGCAGGCCCGCAACTAATGAAAAACTGTTTTTT. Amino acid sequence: CASSLGRPATNEKLFF.

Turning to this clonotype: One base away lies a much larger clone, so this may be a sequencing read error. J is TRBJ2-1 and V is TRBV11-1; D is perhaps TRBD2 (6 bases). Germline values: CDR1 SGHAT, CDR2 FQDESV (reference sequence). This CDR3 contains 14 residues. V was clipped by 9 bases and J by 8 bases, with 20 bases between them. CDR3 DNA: TGTGCCAGTGGGGAGTGGACGGGAGACGATGAGCAGTTCTTC. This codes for CASGEWTGDDEQFF.

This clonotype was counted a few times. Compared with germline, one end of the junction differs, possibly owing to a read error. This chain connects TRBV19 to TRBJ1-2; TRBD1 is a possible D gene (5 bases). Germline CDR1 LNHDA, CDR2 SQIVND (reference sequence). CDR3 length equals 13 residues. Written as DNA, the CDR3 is TGTGCCAGTAGTAAGCTGGCAGGGAGAGGCTGCACCTTC. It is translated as CASSKLAGRGCTF.

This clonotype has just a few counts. CDR3 loop: CASSPQTGNYGYTF. The CDR3 nucleotides read TGTGCCAGCAGTCCTCAGACGGGTAACTATGGCTACACCTTC. V usage is TRBV12-3 or TRBV12-4 and J usage is TRBJ1-2; no clear D. Trimming left V 5 bases short and J 1 base short, with 11 bases between. The CDR3 loop spans 14 amino acids.

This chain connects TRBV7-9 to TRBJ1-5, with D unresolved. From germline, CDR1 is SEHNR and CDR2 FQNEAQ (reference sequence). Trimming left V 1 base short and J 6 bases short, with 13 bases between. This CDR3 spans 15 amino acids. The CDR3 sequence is CASSLVRLGVQPQHF. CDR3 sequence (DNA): TGTGCCAGCAGCTTAGTTCGCCTCGGGGTTCAGCCCCAGCATTTT.

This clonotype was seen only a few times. CDR3 amino acids: CSARDTSGTGELFF. For the CDR3, the DNA is TGCAGTGCTAGAGATACTAGCGGGACCGGGGAGCTGTTTTTT. This rearrangement joins TRBV20-1 to TRBJ2-2, with 9 bases fitting TRBD2. The CDR3 runs to 14 residues. Germline V lookup: CDR1 DFQATT, CDR2 SNEGSKA (reference sequence). Losses at the gene ends were 0 bases for V and 5 bases for J; bases not matched to a gene: 1.

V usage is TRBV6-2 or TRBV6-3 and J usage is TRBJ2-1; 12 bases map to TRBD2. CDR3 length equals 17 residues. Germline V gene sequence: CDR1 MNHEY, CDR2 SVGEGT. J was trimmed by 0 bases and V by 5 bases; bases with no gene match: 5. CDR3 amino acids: CASSASLAGGSYNEQFF. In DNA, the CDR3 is TGTGCCAGCAGTGCTTCACTAGCGGGAGGCTCCTACAATGAGCAGTTCTTC.